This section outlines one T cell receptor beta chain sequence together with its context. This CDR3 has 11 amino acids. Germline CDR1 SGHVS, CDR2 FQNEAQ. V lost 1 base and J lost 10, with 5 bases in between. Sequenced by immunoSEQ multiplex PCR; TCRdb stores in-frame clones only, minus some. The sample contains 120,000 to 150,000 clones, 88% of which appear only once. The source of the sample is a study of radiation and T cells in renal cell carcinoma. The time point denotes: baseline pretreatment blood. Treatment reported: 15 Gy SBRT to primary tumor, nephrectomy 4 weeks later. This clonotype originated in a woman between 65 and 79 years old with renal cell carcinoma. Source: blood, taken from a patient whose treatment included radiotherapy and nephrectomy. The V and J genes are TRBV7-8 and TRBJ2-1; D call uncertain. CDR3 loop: CASSLGEEQFF. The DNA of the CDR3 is TGTGCCAGCAGCTTAGGAGAGGAGCAGTTCTTC.